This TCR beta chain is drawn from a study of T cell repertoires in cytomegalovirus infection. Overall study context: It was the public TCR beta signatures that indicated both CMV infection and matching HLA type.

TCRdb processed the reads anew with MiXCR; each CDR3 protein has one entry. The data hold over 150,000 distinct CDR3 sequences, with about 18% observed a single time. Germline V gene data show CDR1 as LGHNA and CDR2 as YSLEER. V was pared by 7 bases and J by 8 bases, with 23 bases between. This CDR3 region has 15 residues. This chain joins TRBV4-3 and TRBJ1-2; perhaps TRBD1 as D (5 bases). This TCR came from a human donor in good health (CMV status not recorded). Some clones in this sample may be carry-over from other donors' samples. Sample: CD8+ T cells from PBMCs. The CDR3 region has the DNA TGCGCCAGCACCGCCGGGACGGAAGGAGTCGGCGGCTACACCTTC. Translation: CASTAGTEGVGGYTF.